The next 23 T cell receptor beta chains were all read from a single sample in a study of breast tumors, draining lymph nodes, adjacent tissues. TCRdb reprocessed the multiplex PCR reads with MiXCR, giving one entry per CDR3 protein. The sample includes 150,000 to 200,000 distinct CDR3 sequences, approximately 33% of them seen just once. The lymph nodes were axillary draining lymph nodes from breast cancer patients. The sample taken for sequencing was axillary lymph node tissue. All receptors derive from a female donor with breast cancer. Some clones in this sample may be carry-over from other donors' samples.

The chain employs TRBV20-1 and TRBJ2-7, with 7 bases fitting TRBD2. CDR1 is DFQATT and CDR2 is SNEGSKA in the germline V gene (reference sequence). The length of the CDR3 is 11 residues. V was pared by 4 bases and J by 3 bases, with 0 bases of the junction left unmatched. The CDR3 sequence: CSATSGYEQYF. CDR3 sequence (DNA): TGCAGTGCTACTAGCGGCTACGAGCAGTACTTC.

The rearrangement uses TRBV11-3 and TRBJ2-6, with TRBD1 identical over 9 bases. The germline gives CDR1 SGHNT, CDR2 YENEEA. Losses at the gene ends were 3 bases for V and 4 bases for J; bases not matched to a gene: 4. CDR3 length: 16 residues. This CDR3 is CASSFGQGKGANVLTF. In nucleotides, the CDR3 is TGTGCCAGCAGCTTCGGACAGGGGAAGGGGGCCAACGTCCTGACTTTC.

This clonotype was detected ten times or more. This chain uses TRBV9 with TRBJ2-3; no clear D. In germline, CDR1 is SGDLS, CDR2 YYNGEE. Trimming left V 0 bases short and J 4 bases short, with 3 bases between. CDR3 length: 12 amino acids. The CDR3 sequence: CASSVGADTQYF. The DNA for the CDR3 is TGTGCCAGCAGCGTAGGTGCAGATACGCAGTATTTT.

This chain uses TRBV6-2 or TRBV6-3 with TRBJ2-5; 7 bases match TRBD1. CDR3 size: 15 residues. Germline CDR1 MNHEY, CDR2 SVGEGT. V gave up 0 bases and J gave up 1 base; unmatched junction bases: 2. In DNA, the CDR3 is TGTGCCAGCAGTTACTCGACAGGGACCCAAGAGACCCAGTACTTC. Encoded protein: CASSYSTGTQETQYF.

On this clonotype itself: Just one base apart from a much larger clone, this may be a read error. The chain is built from TRBV7-8 and TRBJ1-2; tentative D call: TRBD1 (5 bases). Germline values: CDR1 SGHVS, CDR2 FQNEAQ. The V gene lost 11 bases and the J gene lost 6 bases, with 13 bases spanning the gap. The CDR3 consists of 11 residues. CDR3 protein: CAGEGTDGYTF. DNA of the CDR3: TGTGCCGGGGAGGGGACCGATGGCTACACCTTC.

The chain carries TRBV19 and TRBJ2-1; D is tentatively TRBD1 or TRBD2 (5 bases each). The germline V gene encodes CDR1 LNHDA and CDR2 SQIVND (reference sequence). V was shortened by 2 bases and J by 8 bases, with 13 bases between the two germline ends. The CDR3 covers 14 residues. The CDR3 reads CASSIRRGVDEQFF. Here the CDR3 DNA reads TGTGCCAGTAGTATAAGGCGAGGGGTCGATGAGCAGTTCTTC.

This clonotype was seen repeatedly, ten times or more. V gene TRBV11-3 combines with J gene TRBJ2-5, with TRBD1 matching 8 bases. CDR1 is SGHNT, CDR2 YENEEA, per germline. CDR3 length equals 13 residues. The V and J ends lost 6 bases and 5 bases, in that order; junction bases with no gene match: 5. Here the CDR3 DNA reads TGTGCCAGCAGGACAGGGGCGGGGGAGACCCAGTACTTC. It is translated as CASRTGAGETQYF.

DNA for the CDR3: TGTGCCAGTAGTAGCGTAGGGGACACCCTAGATACGCAGTATTTT. Residues: CASSSVGDTLDTQYF. The chain recombines TRBV19 with TRBJ2-3, with D maybe TRBD1 (6 bases). CDR3 size: 15 residues. CDR1 is LNHDA, CDR2 SQIVND, per germline (reference sequence). V was trimmed by 4 bases and J by 5 bases, leaving 16 bases between them.

This clonotype was seen ten or more times. The V call is TRBV2, the J call TRBJ1-5, with 10 bases matching TRBD1. Germline V gene data show CDR1 as SNHLY and CDR2 as FYNNEI. The V and J ends lost 5 bases and 2 bases, in that order; junction bases with no gene match: 3. The CDR3 has 15 residues. CDR3 region: CASSLGTGGNQPQHF. DNA of the CDR3: TGTGCCAGCAGTTTAGGGACAGGGGGCAATCAGCCCCAGCATTTT.

This clonotype turned up a few times. This CDR3 reads CASSSGTVFSSTDTQYF. CDR3 in DNA: TGTGCCAGCAGTTCCGGGACAGTGTTTTCTAGCACAGATACGCAGTATTTT. The chain links TRBV28 to TRBJ2-3; 7 nucleotides match TRBD1. V trimming: 4 bases; J trimming: 0 bases; junction bases outside the gene matches: 10. The germline V gene encodes CDR1 MDHEN and CDR2 SYDVKM. The CDR3 runs to 17 residues.

This clonotype was found many times. CDR3 in amino acids: CAISESGSAGVRNEQFF. The DNA of the CDR3 is TGTGCCATCAGTGAGTCTGGTTCAGCGGGAGTACGGAATGAGCAGTTCTTC. V usage is TRBV10-3 and J usage is TRBJ2-1; 8 bases are a match to TRBD2. This CDR3 spans 17 amino acids. Looked up from germline, CDR1 is ENHRY and CDR2 is SYGVKD. The junction had 11 bases not matched to a gene; V was cut back by 0 bases and J by 7 bases.

This clonotype has just a few counts. A single base separates this from a much larger clone, so it may be a read error. This chain links TRBV2 with TRBJ2-7, with 7 bases that match TRBD2. The V gene's germline CDR1 is SNHLY and CDR2 FYNNEI. This CDR3 is built from 16 residues. The CDR3 nucleotides read TGTGCCACGTACCCGTCCGGGGGAGGGGTGGCCTACGGGCAGTACTTC. Translated: CATYPSGGGVAYGQYF.

Many counts were recorded for this clonotype. V and J are TRBV12-3 or TRBV12-4 and TRBJ2-3; the match to TRBD2 covers 10 bases. With 4 bases clipped from V and 6 bases from J, the junction kept 7 bases outside the gene matches. This CDR3 spans 15 amino acids. The CDR3 spells CASSSPSGRKDTQYF. CDR3 nucleotides: TGTGCCAGCAGTTCTCCTAGCGGGAGAAAGGATACGCAGTATTTT.

With respect to this clonotype: One junction end does not reproduce the germline sequence, and a read error may be involved. The rearrangement joins TRBV7-8 to TRBJ1-2; TRBD1 is a possible D gene (5 bases). Per the germline V gene, CDR1 is SGHVS and CDR2 is FQNEAQ. The CDR3 spans 14 residues. As DNA, the CDR3 is TGTGCCAGCAGCGGCGGGACGGACTCCTATGGCTTCACCTTC. Residues: CASSGGTDSYGFTF.

The CDR3 loop is CASSPPRQGVDNEQYF. The CDR3 nucleotides read TGTGCCAGCAGCCCCCCGAGGCAGGGGGTCGACAATGAGCAGTATTTT. V and J are TRBV9 and TRBJ2-3; 7 bases map to TRBD1. V was clipped by 4 bases and J by 11 bases; unmatched bases: 19. CDR3 length: 16 residues. Germline V gene lookup returns CDR1 SGDLS and CDR2 YYNGEE.

This clonotype was seen many times. The CDR3 reads CASSQEGLGNPSPQHF. CDR3 bases: TGCGCCAGCAGCCAAGAGGGGTTGGGGAATCCATCGCCCCAGCATTTT. The V and J genes are TRBV4-1 and TRBJ1-5; no clear D. Germline CDR1 reads MGHRA; CDR2 reads YSYEKL. Deletions cut 0 bases from V and 9 bases from J, with 18 bases between. The CDR3 runs 16 residues.

On this clonotype: The junction does not match germline at one end; this may be a read error. This chain uses TRBV2 with TRBJ1-1; 7 positions match TRBD1. Germline CDR1 and CDR2: SNHLY and FYNNEI. This CDR3 spans 15 amino acids. CDR3 residues: CASKEGRGIGTGAFF. The CDR3 nucleotides are TGTGCCAGCAAAGAGGGCAGGGGGATCGGGACTGGAGCTTTCTTT.

Concerning this clonotype itself: This may arise from a read error, as a much more abundant clone is one base away. V gene TRBV7-9 combines with J gene TRBJ1-3, with TRBD1 as a possible D gene (5 bases). V gave up 4 bases and J gave up 3 bases, with 13 bases separating them. This CDR3 has 15 amino acids. Per germline, CDR1 SEHNR and CDR2 FQNEAQ (reference sequence). Here the CDR3 reads CASSSRVGDGNTIYF. The CDR3 DNA reads TGTGCCAGCAGCTCCAGGGTGGGGGATGGAAACACCATATATTTT.

As to this clonotype: Mismatch with germline at one junction end may stem from a read error. V and J are TRBV6-2 or TRBV6-3 and TRBJ2-7; 9 positions match TRBD2. The CDR3 contains 15 residues. Germline CDR1 and CDR2: MNHEY and SVGEGT. The CDR3 sequence: CASSPPLAGSYEQCF. Written as DNA, the CDR3 is TGTGCCAGCAGTCCCCCGCTAGCGGGGTCCTACGAGCAGTGCTTC.

This clonotype occurred many times. The chain joins TRBV24-1 to TRBJ1-2, with D unclear. The CDR3 is 8 amino acids. The germline V gene has CDR1 KGHDR and CDR2 SFDVKD. The CDR3 DNA reads as TGTGCTAACTATGGCTACACCTTC. Encoded protein: CANYGYTF.

The chain uses TRBV25-1 and TRBJ2-1; D may match TRBD1 or TRBD2 (5 bases each). Germline V CDR1 and CDR2: MGHDK, SYGVNS. The V end lost 5 bases, the J end lost 0 bases, and 14 bases lay between the germline ends. CDR3 length equals 16 residues. The DNA of the CDR3 is TGTGCCAGCAGTCGGGCAGGGACCGGCTCCTACAATGAGCAGTTCTTC. Its translation: CASSRAGTGSYNEQFF.

This clonotype was counted many times. V is TRBV2 and J is TRBJ2-3; 10 positions match TRBD1. The CDR3 spans 15 residues. The J segment lost 7 bases and the V segment lost 3 bases, leaving 7 bases of the junction unmatched. The germline V gene has CDR1 SNHLY and CDR2 FYNNEI. The CDR3 nucleotides read TGTGCCAGCAGTGACCAGGGACAGGGGTCCAATACGCAGTATTTT. It is translated as CASSDQGQGSNTQYF.

Many counts were recorded for this clonotype. An end of the junction does not agree with germline; a read error may underlie this. The chain recombines TRBV7-2 with TRBJ2-7; 7 bases map to TRBD1. Germline V lookup: CDR1 SGHTA, CDR2 FQGNSA. This CDR3 comprises 14 residues. The CDR3 region has the DNA TGTGCCAGCAGCTTCTCGACCCGGACAGGCGTTCCGAACTTC. This sequence encodes CASSFSTRTGVPNF.